This TCR beta chain is drawn from a study of blood T cell repertoires in COVID-19. Study-wide background: Both acute and convalescent COVID-19 samples were obtained from the United States, Italy and Spain. PBMCs, B-cell-depleted T cells, or T cells were the source of the cDNA or gDNA that made up the material.

Data came from immunoSEQ multiplex PCR; TCRdb stores just in-frame clones and leaves some out. In the table there are 300,000 to 350,000 clones, around nine tenths of which are singletons. In germline, CDR1 is SNHLY, CDR2 FYNNEI. The CDR3 totals 11 residues. Trimming cost V 7 bases and J 12 bases, with 15 bases left between them. The sequence came from a woman aged 18 to 35 who had recovered from COVID-19. The rearrangement links TRBV2 to TRBJ1-1; a possible D gene is TRBD1 (5 bases). The source material was peripheral blood. The CDR3 reads CASINEGRPFF. For the CDR3, the DNA is TGTGCCAGCATTAACGAGGGGAGGCCTTTCTTT.